The sequence of this T cell receptor beta chain was determined in a study of blood T cell repertoires in COVID-19 (dated by TCRdb to about 2020). About the investigation overall: Collaborator samples came from the United States, Italy and Spain and covered acute and convalescent phases of COVID-19. Where HLA class I and class II types were available, the types were taken from metadata supplied by the sample provider, not from assay-based typing. Deeply sampled blood TCRbeta repertoires from subjects exposed to, actively infected with, or recovered from COVID-19 were included in the dataset. The repertoires were released in a freely available public database intended as a resource for research on the immune response to SARS-CoV-2. A de-identified subject ID, COVID-19 status, age in years and sex were almost always included in the sample metadata. The material from the prospective study consisted of cDNA or gDNA derived from T cells, B-cell-depleted T cells, or PBMCs. The samples were drawn from the first 160 participants of the ongoing ImmuneRACE study and from 950 to 1,500 subjects provided by 6 global collaborators. General study outcomes and caveats: The quantity of clinical and demographic metadata differed by source and by participant and was supplied without curation.

Relative to germline, V is 1 base shorter and J is 0 bases shorter, with 10 bases between their ends. The CDR3, from cysteine to phenylalanine, totals 14 residues. Only CDR3 DNA remains: 42 bases, in frame from the first base. The CDR1 and CDR2 encoded by the germline V gene (reference sequence) are GTSNPN and SVGIG. Worth noting for this clone: No cognate antigen has been identified for it. No base quality values were provided; no much bigger clone lies one nucleotide off.

Collaborating institutions collected whole blood in K2EDTA tubes following their own protocols. For TCRbeta analysis, collaborator samples were shipped as frozen whole blood, as isolated PBMCs, or as DNA extracted from either sample type. TCRbeta CDR3 regions were amplified from genomic DNA using the immunoSEQ Assay, a bias-controlled multiplex PCR. The authors processed their data as follows. Within the assay, amplification of reference gene primers was used to estimate how many nucleated cells each sample contained. To quantify the absolute abundance of each unique TCRbeta CDR3 rearrangement, sequence reads were collapsed and filtered. Productive Simpson clonality was computed per sample as the square root of Simpson's diversity index over productive rearrangements. Here the immuneACCESS table is served through TCRdb, limited to in-frame sequences with V and J called. Missing clones are a known gap in these copies; in checked studies unresolved V genes cover under half, and the rest lacks a known reason. The V and J calls and clone size come from that table; D and trimming were worked out from the DNA. The sample table shows roughly 30,000 clones, and 70% to 90% are seen once. The ten largest clones represent roughly 10% of the sample.

The receptor comes from a human donor in a cohort sampled during active COVID-19. The sequenced material came from peripheral blood. The rearranged segments are TRBV30 and TRBJ2-7; tentative D gene TRBD1, with 6 bases matching. CDR3 loop: CAWSAQGPSYEQYF. The base sequence is TGTGCCTGGAGTGCCCAGGGGCCCTCCTACGAGCAGTACTTC.